The sequence of this T cell receptor (beta chain) was determined in a study of blood T cell repertoires in COVID-19. Overall study context: Researchers got acute and convalescent COVID-19 samples from the United States, Italy and Spain. The cDNA or gDNA used as material had been derived from T cells, B-cell-depleted T cells, or PBMCs.

Original data processing: Amplified reference gene primers provided the basis for estimating nucleated cell counts. Clones were sequenced by immunoSEQ multiplex PCR, and TCRdb holds only the in-frame ones, with some missing. That table furnishes V, J and clone size, whereas the DNA furnished D and trimming. The top ten hold 1.1% of the sample, which has 150,000 to 200,000 clones, roughly 84% seen once. The CDR3 length is 14 residues. With 4 bases clipped from V and 5 bases from J, the junction kept 7 bases outside the gene matches. Germline V gives CDR1 SGHRS, CDR2 YFSETQ. The rearrangement joins TRBV5-1 to TRBJ1-1; 8 nucleotides agree with TRBD1. This clonotype originated in a middle-aged man with acute or convalescent COVID-19. The sample comprised peripheral blood. The CDR3 sequence: CASSTLGQGTEAFF. DNA of the CDR3: TGCGCCAGCAGCACCTTAGGACAGGGAACTGAAGCTTTCTTT.